These 27 T cell receptor beta chains originate from one sample sequenced in a study of blood T cells in healthy people across ages. Primed by a sample-barcoded 5' primer and a J-beta primer mix, a second PCR proceeded for about 6 to 12 cycles. One entry per CDR3 protein, called by TCRdb with MiXCR from the 5' RACE reads. Of approximately 780,000 distinct CDR3 sequences in the sample, roughly 26% were seen once. These data also formed part of another study, on T cells of mothers and their children.

Sequenced: blood. The receptors shown here come from a boy younger than 18 in good health.

This clonotype was found a few times. The chain has TRBV24-1 and TRBJ2-2; D assignment may be TRBD1 or TRBD2 (5 bases each). With 6 bases removed from V and 4 bases from J, the gap between germline ends came to 11 bases. The CDR3 is made up of 14 amino acids. Germline CDR1 is KGHDR and CDR2 is SFDVKD. In DNA, the CDR3 is TGTGCCACCAGTCCCGGGGCGGCCACCGGGGAGCTGTTTTTT. Translating it yields CATSPGAATGELFF.

V and J are TRBV9 and TRBJ1-4; 8 bases align to TRBD1. The CDR3 covers 15 residues. Per germline, CDR1 SGDLS and CDR2 YYNGEE. V dropped 4 bases and J dropped 3; count of bases not matched to a gene: 5. CDR3 sequence reads: CASSLWGQANEKLFF. The CDR3 DNA reads as TGTGCCAGCAGCCTCTGGGGACAGGCTAATGAAAAACTGTTTTTT. Looking up the rest from reference TRBV9 and TRBJ1-4 gives the full variable domain: DSGVTQTPKHLITATGQRVTLRCSPRSGDLSVYWYQQSLDQGLQFLIQYYNGEERAKGNILERFSAQQFPDLHSELNLSSLELGDSALYFCASSLWGQANEKLFFGSGTQLSVL.

V is TRBV5-1 and J is TRBJ2-3; D may be TRBD2 (6 bases). The CDR3 is 14 residues long. V dropped 5 bases and J dropped 4 bases, with 14 bases sitting between them. From germline, CDR1 is SGHRS and CDR2 YFSETQ. The CDR3 coding sequence is TGCGCCAGCAGTCGGGGGTTTGTCGCAGATACGCAGTATTTT. It encodes CASSRGFVADTQYF.

This clonotype was counted only a few times. J is TRBJ1-5 and V is TRBV7-6, with 9 bases matching TRBD1. CDR1 is SGHVS, CDR2 FNYEAQ, per germline. The CDR3 is 14 residues long. V shed 5 bases, J shed 6 bases, and the junction held 5 bases outside the gene matches. CDR3 in amino acids: CASSEGTGSQPQHF. For the CDR3, the DNA is TGTGCCAGCAGCGAGGGGACAGGGAGTCAGCCCCAGCATTTT.

The chain couples TRBV7-3 to TRBJ2-1, with D possibly matching TRBD2 (5 bases). Germline V gene lookup returns CDR1 SGHTA and CDR2 FQGTGA. V dropped 5 bases and J dropped 4 bases, with 12 bases sitting between them. This CDR3 is built from 14 residues. The CDR3 DNA sequence: TGTGCCAGCAGCCTACTAGAGGATTACAATGAGCAGTTCTTC. It is translated as CASSLLEDYNEQFF.

This clonotype was detected a few times. The chain joins TRBV7-2 to TRBJ2-7, with D possibly TRBD1 on 6 matching bases. V lost 4 bases and J 1 base, leaving 14 bases between the germline ends. CDR1 SGHTA and CDR2 FQGNSA come from the germline V gene. The CDR3 totals 15 residues. CDR3: CASSWSGTPSYEQYF. Here the CDR3 DNA reads TGTGCCAGCAGCTGGTCCGGGACACCATCCTACGAGCAGTACTTC.

This clonotype was seen only a few times. Sequence at one end of the junction differs from germline and may be a read error. V gene TRBV2 combines with J gene TRBJ1-6; no clear D. Germline V gene data show CDR1 as SNHLY and CDR2 as FYNNEI. The length of the CDR3 is 14 residues. CDR3 DNA sequence: TGTGCCAGCAGTGGGACCGGGTATATTTCACCCCTCCACTTT. Amino acid sequence: CASSGTGYISPLHF.

The chain joins TRBV28 to TRBJ2-3; 7 bases match TRBD2. V was pared by 6 bases and J by 2 bases, with 2 bases of the junction left unmatched. This CDR3 comprises 13 residues. Germline V gene sequence: CDR1 MDHEN, CDR2 SYDVKM. The CDR3 DNA is TGTGCCAGCAGGACTAGCAACACAGATACGCAGTATTTT. Translation gives CASRTSNTDTQYF. The full variable domain, with the rest looked up from reference TRBV28 and TRBJ2-3, is DVKVTQSSRYLVKRTGEKVFLECVQDMDHENMFWYRQDPGLGLRLIYFSYDVKMKEKGDIPEGYSVSREKKERFSLILESASTNQTSMYLCASRTSNTDTQYFGPGTRLTVL.

This clonotype was counted at least ten times. This chain links TRBV4-2 with TRBJ2-1, with unresolved D. CDR1 is LGHNA, CDR2 YNFKEQ, per germline. The CDR3 is 13 residues long. V was pared by 3 bases and J by 8 bases, with 11 bases between. The CDR3 is CASSHGPQDEQFF. The CDR3 DNA reads as TGTGCCAGCAGCCATGGCCCCCAGGATGAGCAGTTCTTC.

The CDR3 reads CAGGVGTDTQYF. The DNA of the CDR3 is TGTGCCGGGGGAGTCGGCACAGATACGCAGTATTTT. The V and J genes are TRBV12-3 or TRBV12-4 and TRBJ2-3; D may match TRBD1 or TRBD2 (5 bases each). The length of the CDR3 is 12 residues. V was pared by 11 bases and J by 1 base, with 10 bases between.

As regards this clonotype: At one boundary the junction diverges from the germline segment, which might be a read error. The V call is TRBV19, the J call TRBJ2-5; a possible D gene is TRBD2 (6 bases). The CDR3 is made up of 13 amino acids. CDR1 is LNHDA and CDR2 is SQIVND in the germline V gene (reference sequence). The CDR3 reads CASSPAGTEIQYF. Here the CDR3 DNA reads TGTGCCAGTAGTCCGGCAGGGACTGAGATCCAGTACTTC.

V is TRBV28 and J is TRBJ2-7; D is unclear. The germline V and J ends were trimmed by 3 bases and 0 bases, with 9 bases remaining between them. There are 14 residues in the CDR3. The germline V gene encodes CDR1 MDHEN and CDR2 SYDVKM. DNA of the CDR3: TGTGCCAGCAGTTTCCGGGCGTACTCCTACGAGCAGTACTTC. It codes for CASSFRAYSYEQYF.

The genes are TRBV20-1 and TRBJ2-4; D is unresolved. This CDR3 comprises 13 residues. Trimming removed 2 bases at V and 1 base at J, with 6 bases between. Germline V gives CDR1 DFQATT, CDR2 SNEGSKA (reference sequence). Written as DNA, the CDR3 is TGCAGTGCTAGATTGGGGGCCAAAAACATTCAGTACTTC. It yields the protein CSARLGAKNIQYF.

The V gene is TRBV7-2, the J gene TRBJ2-5, with 13 bases lining up with TRBD2. Germline V gene data show CDR1 as SGHTA and CDR2 as FQGNSA. The CDR3 length is 16 residues. J was trimmed by 6 bases and V by 5 bases; bases with no gene match: 9. The CDR3 loop is CASSLLAGGPTQTQYF. DNA for the CDR3: TGTGCCAGCAGCCTACTAGCGGGGGGGCCAACACAGACCCAGTACTTC.

This clonotype was observed a few times. V usage is TRBV7-9 and J usage is TRBJ2-5; no reliable D call. Trimming shortened V by 1 base and J by 5 bases, and 17 bases separated the two germline ends. CDR3 length: 16 residues. Germline CDR1 and CDR2: SEHNR and FQNEAQ (reference sequence). CDR3 DNA sequence: TGTGCCAGCAGCTTAGAAGGATTCCTGGTGGGCGAGACCCAGTACTTC. Translated: CASSLEGFLVGETQYF. Full variable domain (remainder filled in from reference TRBV7-9 and TRBJ2-5): DTGVSQNPRHKITKRGQNVTFRCDPISEHNRLYWYRQTLGQGPEFLTYFQNEAQLEKSRLLSDRFSAERPKGSFSTLEIQRTEQGDSAMYLCASSLEGFLVGETQYFGPGTRLLVL.

The V gene is TRBV11-2, the J gene TRBJ2-5; 8 bases agree with TRBD2. The length of the CDR3 is 20 residues. Germline V gene lookup returns CDR1 SGHAT and CDR2 FQNNGV. Germline trimming cut 5 bases from V and 0 bases from J; bases unmatched to any gene: 20. In DNA form, the CDR3 reads TGTGCCAGCAGCCCCTTTAGGGTCGGGGGGGATCAAAGGTACCAAGAGACCCAGTACTTC. Residues: CASSPFRVGGDQRYQETQYF.

This clonotype is a singleton in its sample. The chain uses TRBV6-2 or TRBV6-3 and TRBJ1-1; D is unresolved. The CDR3 runs 12 residues. V lost 2 bases to trimming and J lost 8 bases, with 9 bases between them. Germline lookup yields CDR1 MNHEY and CDR2 SVGEGT. The CDR3 DNA reads TGTGCCAGCAGTTACCCCGGTAGGGAAGCTTTCTTT. Its translation is CASSYPGREAFF.

The chain couples TRBV11-3 to TRBJ1-1, with D uncertain. Trimming took off 2 bases at V and 4 bases at J, with 8 bases between the two ends. The CDR3 runs 13 residues. Germline assignment: CDR1 SGHNT and CDR2 YENEEA. CDR3 in DNA: TGTGCCAGCAGCTTAATCAAGGGCACTGAAGCTTTCTTT. This encodes CASSLIKGTEAFF.

This clonotype has just a few counts. The rearrangement uses TRBV24-1 and TRBJ2-1; maybe TRBD2 (6 bases). This CDR3 comprises 18 residues. Trimming left V 2 bases short and J 4 bases short, with 20 bases between. CDR1 and CDR2 (germline): KGHDR, SFDVKD. The CDR3 protein is CATSDSGVRTGDYNEQFF. The DNA of the CDR3 is TGTGCCACCAGTGATTCGGGAGTAAGGACGGGCGATTACAATGAGCAGTTCTTC.

The V gene is TRBV6-6, the J gene TRBJ1-1; TRBD1 matches at 10 bases. V gave up 4 bases and J gave up 5 bases; unmatched junction bases: 7. The V gene's germline CDR1 is MNHNY and CDR2 SVGAGI (reference sequence). The CDR3 loop spans 15 amino acids. The CDR3 is CASSFPDRGETEAFF. In DNA form, the CDR3 reads TGTGCCAGCAGTTTCCCGGACAGGGGGGAAACTGAAGCTTTCTTT.

This rearrangement joins TRBV24-1 to TRBJ2-5, with 8 bases aligning to TRBD1. The end of the DNA fits TRBJ2-1 better, so the J call may be wrong. The CDR3 spans 14 residues. Germline lookup yields CDR1 KGHDR and CDR2 SFDVKD. CDR3: CATSATGGYNEQFF. CDR3 DNA sequence: TGTGCCACCAGTGCTACAGGGGGCTACAATGAGCAGTTCTTC.

This chain connects TRBV20-1 to TRBJ1-6; 7 nucleotides line up with TRBD1. The CDR3 has 16 residues. Per germline, CDR1 DFQATT and CDR2 SNEGSKA (reference sequence). V shed 1 base and J 8 bases; nucleotides not matched to a gene: 11. The CDR3 nucleotides are TGCAGTGCTAGAGCGGAGACAGGGTCTTATCATTCACCCCTCCACTTT. Its protein is CSARAETGSYHSPLHF.

This clonotype was observed a handful of times. The genes are TRBV5-1 and TRBJ1-1, with TRBD1 matching 7 bases. Germline trimming cut 4 bases from V and 7 bases from J; bases unmatched to any gene: 10. CDR1 and CDR2 (germline): SGHRS, YFSETQ. The CDR3 runs to 14 residues. For the CDR3, the DNA is TGCGCCAGCAGCGAAGACAGGGAACGGGGTGAAGCTTTCTTT. As protein: CASSEDRERGEAFF.

As to this clonotype: An end of the junction does not agree with germline; a read error may underlie this. V and J are TRBV11-2 and TRBJ2-5; D gene uncertain. In germline, CDR1 is SGHAT, CDR2 FQNNGV. The CDR3 runs 12 residues. As DNA, the CDR3 is TGTGTCAGCAGCTTAGATTATGGGAAGCAGTACTTC. Translated, it gives CVSSLDYGKQYF.

The sample holds a few counts of this clonotype. This chain connects TRBV10-1 to TRBJ2-1, with TRBD1 as a possible D gene (7 bases). The germline CDR1 and CDR2 sequences are WNHNN and SYGVQD (reference sequence). The CDR3 has 16 residues. V lost 6 bases, J lost 4 bases, and 19 bases lay in between. The CDR3 reads CASSDGGQPFYNEQFF. The DNA for the CDR3 is TGCGCCAGCAGCGACGGGGGACAGCCTTTTTACAATGAGCAGTTCTTC.

This clonotype showed up just a few times. V and J are TRBV5-1 and TRBJ1-1; TRBD1 might be the D (6 bases). The CDR3 consists of 15 residues. V lost 3 bases, J lost 0 bases, and 12 bases lay in between. The germline CDR1 and CDR2 sequences are SGHRS and YFSETQ. CDR3: CASSSRTEMNTEAFF. Here the CDR3 DNA reads TGCGCCAGCAGCTCCAGGACAGAAATGAACACTGAAGCTTTCTTT.

The V call is TRBV12-3 or TRBV12-4, the J call TRBJ2-3; TRBD1 matches at 7 bases. The V segment lost 6 bases and the J segment 2 bases; nucleotides outside the gene matches: 8. The CDR3 loop spans 15 amino acids. The chain's CDR3 is CASRQGTVFTDTQYF. DNA of the CDR3: TGTGCCAGCAGGCAAGGGACAGTGTTCACAGATACGCAGTATTTT.